Listed below are T cell receptor beta chains from one sample, sequenced in a study of spatial heterogeneity in lung cancer. In TCRdb, the 5' RACE reads were re-called with MiXCR into one record per CDR3 protein. Of tens of thousands of distinct CDR3 sequences listed, approximately 14% are singletons. The sequencing used PBMCs, collected at surgery. The source is a male donor with early-stage non-small cell lung cancer. Both conserved end residues are trimmed from each CDR3.

10	TRBV5-1	TRBJ2-7	ASSTIGYEQY
11	TRBV29-1	TRBJ2-5	SVGTEIQETQY
11	TRBV6-6	TRBJ1-1	ATDGQKNTEAF
12	TRBV24-1	TRBJ2-3	ATSVASSTDTQY
12	TRBV11-2	TRBJ2-5	ASSLAGVQETQY
12	TRBV7-9	TRBJ1-6	ASSFGTGDSPLH
8	TRBV10-1	TRBJ1-2	ASSRYGYT
15	TRBV6-6	TRBJ1-1	ASSSRLARGLDTEAF
12	TRBV5-5	TRBJ2-5	ASSPRRGRETQY
14	TRBV27	TRBJ2-1	ASSPRLAGSYNEQF
12	TRBV6-5	TRBJ1-3	ASSWDRVGNTIY
12	TRBV20-1	TRBJ2-1	SANSGAPYNEQF
9	TRBV29-1	TRBJ2-2	SVQGPGELF
12	TRBV5-5	TRBJ2-3	ASSSGLAGDTQY
14	TRBV7-8	TRBJ2-1	ASSSWTANSYNEQF
14	TRBV15	TRBJ2-2	ATSREGGSLLGELF
13	TRBV20-1	TRBJ2-1	SARPPGLARNEQF
10	TRBV28	TRBJ2-7	ASSFPDYEQY
13	TRBV20-1	TRBJ1-1	SARVFGGHNTEAF
11	TRBV20-1	TRBJ2-7	SASLGWTDEQY
15	TRBV28	TRBJ1-1	ASSLGYLGGGGTEAF
11	TRBV5-6	TRBJ1-5	ASSLGADQPQH
14	TRBV7-2	TRBJ2-1	ASSLAPGSSYNEQF
13	TRBV27	TRBJ1-5	ASSSNRGGNQPQH
13	TRBV7-8	TRBJ1-4	ASSLVAGVNEKLF
13	TRBV27	TRBJ1-2	ASSRQAGGFDGYT
14	TRBV3-1	TRBJ2-2	ASRQPGLINTGELF
12	TRBV2	TRBJ2-7	ASSNDIGPSEQY